The source of this TCR beta chain is a study of identifying expanded T cells in peripheral blood. Findings of the study overall: Roughly 1.1 clones differed between technical replicates, versus approximately 16 and 19 over time.

Details on this clone: The antigen remains undetermined.

Trimming cost V 5 bases and J 2 bases, with 13 bases left between them. Germline CDR1 is MDHEN and CDR2 is SYDVKM. This CDR3 contains 14 residues. The repertoire was sequenced with immunoSEQ multiplex PCR; TCRdb's copy has only in-frame clones and lacks some. The sample has roughly 100,000 clones, about 87% seen once; the top ten hold about 14%. The chain recombines TRBV28 with TRBJ2-7, with D possibly being TRBD2 (5 bases). The origin of this receptor is a person aged 18 to 70 in good health. Sequenced sample: blood. Here the CDR3 reads CASSPGDGTYEQYF. CDR3 DNA: TGTGCCAGCAGTCCGGGCGACGGGACCTACGAGCAGTACTTC.